This T cell receptor (beta chain) originates from a study of T-cell memory formation after mild COVID-19. About the study: TCR clusters mostly belonged to single donors.

Germline V gene sequence: CDR1 MNHEY, CDR2 SVGAGI. The V end was cut by 2 bases, the J end by 7 bases, with 11 bases between. The CDR3 is 14 amino acids. TCR alpha and TCR beta cDNA libraries with sample barcodes and UMIs came from 5'RACE using constant-segment primers. One entry per CDR3 protein, called by TCRdb with MiXCR from the 5' RACE reads. The table records about 210,000 distinct CDR3 sequences, approximately 30% of them present only once. The chain links TRBV6-5 to TRBJ1-4; no reliable D call. Sequenced input: PBMCs or a T cell subset sorted from them (not recorded which). This TCR was recovered from an adult woman who had mild COVID-19 (a few samples of this study predate the infection). Cell type and time point are not known. Written as DNA, the CDR3 is TGTGCCAGCAGTTACGGGCCTCGGAGTGAAAAACTGTTTTTT. Translation gives CASSYGPRSEKLFF.